This T cell receptor (beta chain) was documented in a study of T cells after yellow fever vaccination. Per the germline V gene, CDR1 is SGDLS and CDR2 is YYNGEE. V lost 2 bases and J lost 3, with 2 bases in between. The CDR3 loop spans 11 amino acids. This clonotype showed up just a few times. MiXCR, run by TCRdb on the 5' RACE reads, gives a single entry per CDR3 protein. This sample has some 320,000 distinct CDR3 sequences, with roughly 4.3% found just once. This TCR was recovered from a man between 18 and 29 years old who received the YFV17D yellow fever vaccine. V and J are TRBV9 and TRBJ2-5; D remains ambiguous. The sequenced sample was PBMCs, obtained 5 days after the yellow fever booster vaccination. The CDR3 protein is CASSVKETQYF. The CDR3 DNA sequence: TGTGCCAGCAGCGTTAAAGAGACCCAGTACTTC.